These T cell receptor beta chains were read from a single sample in a study of vaccination effects on CD4 cells after COVID-19. Their target antigens are unknown. Some clones are missing from TCRdb's copy, which holds only in-frame ones; the method was immunoSEQ multiplex PCR. The table lists some 38,000 clones, about three quarters of them singletons. Here the sequenced sample was CD4+ T cells from PBMCs cultured with HCoV-NL63 spike peptides, taken before COVID-19 vaccination. Receptor source: a human donor who had a prior SARS-CoV-2 infection. CDR3s include the opening cysteine and the closing phenylalanine or tryptophan. A D gene is named only where the DNA matches it firmly. Rows may omit the clone size; those that give it use once, few, many or a size class.

D gene: NA; clone size: NA; V gene: TRBV6-6; J gene: TRBJ1-3; CDR3 DNA: TGTGCCAGCAGCCGAAGGGCTGGAAACACCATATATTTT; CDR3 protein: CASSRRAGNTIYF
D gene: TRBD2; clone size: NA; V gene: TRBV5-4; J gene: TRBJ2-1; CDR3 DNA: TGTGCCAGCAGCTACTGGAGAAATAGCGGGTCCTACAATGAGCAGTTCTTC; CDR3 protein: CASSYWRNSGSYNEQFF
D gene: TRBD1; clone size: NA; V gene: TRBV2; J gene: TRBJ1-2; CDR3 DNA: TGTGCCAGCCAAGGGGGCCCGGGGTCGGGTGGCTACACCTTC; CDR3 protein: CASQGGPGSGGYTF
D gene: TRBD1; clone size: NA; V gene: TRBV20-1; J gene: TRBJ1-1; CDR3 DNA: TGCAGTGCTAGTTACCAGGGGGCCGAAGCTTTCTTT; CDR3 protein: CSASYQGAEAFF
D gene: NA; clone size: NA; V gene: TRBV6-1; J gene: TRBJ1-2; CDR3 DNA: TGTGCCAGCAGTGACCATTCAGTCAGGCTGGGCGGCTACACCTTC; CDR3 protein: CASSDHSVRLGGYTF
D gene: TRBD1; clone size: few; V gene: TRBV27; J gene: TRBJ1-5; CDR3 DNA: TGTGCCAGCAGCCCCGGGACAGGGTTTTTCAATCAGCCCCAGCATTTT; CDR3 protein: CASSPGTGFFNQPQHF
D gene: NA; clone size: few; V gene: TRBV12-3/TRBV12-4; J gene: TRBJ1-2; CDR3 DNA: TGTGCCAGCAGTTTGAGGGACTCGTCAGACTACACCTTC; CDR3 protein: CASSLRDSSDYTF
D gene: TRBD2; clone size: NA; V gene: TRBV24-1; J gene: TRBJ2-3; CDR3 DNA: TGTGCCACCAGTGGCGGGGGTGATACGCAGTATTTT; CDR3 protein: CATSGGGDTQYF
D gene: TRBD1; clone size: NA; V gene: TRBV2; J gene: TRBJ2-7; CDR3 DNA: TGTGCCAGCGCCATACAGGGGTGGTCCTACGAGCAGTACTTC; CDR3 protein: CASAIQGWSYEQYF
D gene: NA; clone size: NA; V gene: TRBV29-1; J gene: TRBJ2-7; CDR3 DNA: TGCAGCGCATACAGGGTTTTCTACGAGCAGTACTTC; CDR3 protein: CSAYRVFYEQYF
D gene: TRBD2; clone size: NA; V gene: TRBV11-3; J gene: TRBJ2-2; CDR3 DNA: TGTGCCAGCAGCCCCCGACTAGCGGGAACCGGGGAGCTGTTTTTT; CDR3 protein: CASSPRLAGTGELFF